Described below is a single T cell receptor (beta chain) sequence and its context. Its antigen is currently unknown. J was trimmed by 8 bases and V by 4 bases; bases with no gene match: 7. In germline, CDR1 is SGHKS, CDR2 YYEKEE (reference sequence). This CDR3 is built from 14 residues. This specimen comes from a study of T cell responses to AZD1222 COVID-19 vaccine. Background on the study: Second-dose schedules of about 4 or about 12 weeks were combined.

TCRdb's table, derived via immunoSEQ multiplex PCR, lists solely in-frame clones and lacks some. In the table there are 100,000 to 150,000 clones, roughly nine tenths of which are singletons. Study-level results: Clonal diversity may have been underestimated in mostly white British donors.

Sequenced material: peripheral blood, taken on day 0 of AZD1222 vaccination. This TCR came from an adult in good health. The V gene is TRBV5-5, the J gene TRBJ1-2, with 11 bases identical to TRBD1. The CDR3 nucleotides are TGTGCCAGCAGCCTGGACAGGGGGCTAATCGGCTACACCTTC. This translates into CASSLDRGLIGYTF.